This TCR beta chain emerged from a study of blood T cell repertoires in COVID-19. Study overall: Two negative PCRs, clearance, or symptom resolution had been documented for recovered Cohort 3 donors. Sample material is recorded as cDNA or gDNA derived from T cells, B-cell-depleted T cells, or PBMCs.

V trimming: 4 bases; J trimming: 11 bases; junction bases outside the gene matches: 8. The CDR3 has 13 amino acids. Germline CDR1 and CDR2: MNHNY and SVGAGI (reference sequence). In the original analysis: Reference gene primers were amplified, and this amplification served to estimate nucleated cell counts. Assay: immunoSEQ multiplex PCR; the TCRdb copy retains only in-frame clones and omits some. The D gene and trimming were derived from the DNA, and the V and J assignments and clone size from that table. This table holds roughly 200,000 clones, about 88% found once. The chain links TRBV6-6 to TRBJ1-1, with TRBD1 matching over 9 bases. Specimen: PBMCs or T cells enriched from blood (not recorded which). The source is a woman in her 40s in a cohort exposed to, infected with or recovered from COVID-19 (not recorded which). In nucleotides, the CDR3 is TGTGCCAGCAGTTTGGGGACAGGGACCGGGGCTTTCTTT. Translating it yields CASSLGTGTGAFF.